This T cell receptor (beta chain) was obtained from a study of identical twins listed by TCRdb under 2016. For the wider study: To test whether fetal clonotypes persist, this study deep-sequenced TCR alpha and beta repertoires from monozygotic twins, from unrelated adults of various ages, and from cord blood. To rule out contamination, the twin experiments were replicated at different times with different library preparation protocols. Beyond this particular receptor, the publication reports: Because the same donors could not be followed over many years, conclusions were based on cross-sectional statistical analysis. Abundant cord blood beta clonotypes had fewer insertions, young adult naive repertoires showed a similar but weaker trend, and memory repertoires showed no such trend. Compared with coincidental sharing between unrelated individuals, out-of-frame TCR alpha sequences shared between twins had an excess of sequences with low generation probability. Zero-insertion analyses could be partly confounded by invariant T cells such as MAIT and iNKT, although diverse VJ usage argued against such confounding for most clonotypes. The excess sharing between twins in beta out-of-frame sequences was weaker because fewer shared sequences reduced the signal-to-noise ratio. In monozygotic twins, out-of-frame TCR alpha sharing was systematically underestimated by recombination models, although the models agreed with sharing between unrelated individuals.

There are a few counts of this clonotype. Its binding antigen is unknown. It has no much larger one-base neighbor in the sample; base qualities were not kept. Trimming takes 2 bases off V and 10 bases off J; junction bases not matched to a gene: 12. The CDR3 runs 16 residues from the cysteine to the phenylalanine. Only CDR3 DNA is held: 48 bases, read in frame from base 1. Sequences KGHSH (CDR1) and LQKENI (CDR2) are obtained from the germline V gene. The library was generated by 5' RACE. TCRdb records Illumina HiSeq 2000 as the sequencer. A universal primer binding site was added through template switching, and the final cDNA carried a unique molecular identifier so that TCR cDNA molecules could be counted accurately. Specific primers in the conserved constant-segment region were used to synthesize first-strand cDNA for the TCR alpha and beta chains. To control for contamination, each cDNA library was double barcoded with a SMART-Mk sample barcode plus Illumina barcodes. TruSeq adapter sequences, together with Illumina sample barcodes, were added in two successive PCR steps. TCR alpha and beta cDNA libraries were sequenced on the Illumina HiSeq platform with custom primers. On the authors' methods: MiGEC processed the raw reads to extract unique molecular identifiers, while MiXCR was used to determine the CDR3 positions. For each individual, recombination models were inferred using an EM algorithm with the repgenHMM and IGoR tools. Shared clonotypes were analyzed with the tcR package in R, and sharing was normalized by the product of cloneset sizes. To study raw recombination free of thymic and clonal selection effects, out-of-frame nonproductive sequences were analyzed. TCRdb reran the public reads through fastp at Q25 and MiXCR, keeping productive beta chains. Rows are combined by CDR3 protein, so each entry shows the most common genes and DNA. The V and J calls shown here were made by TCRdb, not taken from the authors' results. The sample table lists about 530,000 distinct CDR3 sequences, nearly 15% of them with a count of one. The ten largest clonotypes hold 0.44% of the sample.

Every donor was a healthy Caucasian. Three pairs of female monozygotic twins, all aged about 18 to 29 years, were included in the twin cohort. Positive isolation kits from Invitrogen were used to isolate the CD4+ and CD8+ T cell populations. This sample was also put to use in a study of yellow fever vaccine responses in identical twins. The second study's paper adds: According to the authors, in identical twins the way T cells responded to vaccination appeared partly convergent and partly personalized. Focusing on identical twins, the study followed the T cell clones that responded to the vaccine, and did so with precision.

The receptor chain draws on TRBV18 and TRBJ2-1; 9 junctional bases match TRBD2. The origin of this receptor is a woman aged 18 to 35 in good health. Material for sequencing was CD4+ T cells sorted from blood. The CDR3 loop reads CASSPWASGASGEQFF. The DNA reads as follows: TGTGCCAGCTCACCATGGGCTAGCGGGGCCTCGGGGGAGCAGTTCTTC. With the portions outside the CDR3 filled from the reference TRBV18 and TRBJ2-1 genes, the complete variable region becomes NAGVMQNPRHLVRRRGQEARLRCSPMKGHSHVYWYRQLPEEGLKFMVYLQKENIIDESGMPKERFSAEFPKEGPSILRIQQVVRGDSAAYFCASSPWASGASGEQFFGPGTRLTVL.